The 21 T cell receptor beta chains in this list originate from one sample, sequenced in a study of blood T cells in healthy people across ages. Using a J-beta primer mix together with a sample-barcoded 5' primer, a second PCR was run for about 6 to 12 cycles. TCRdb ran MiXCR on the 5' RACE reads and lists one entry per CDR3 protein. The table includes hundreds of thousands of distinct CDR3 sequences, about a third detected once. Sequencing was carried out using blood. The receptors come from an elderly woman in good health.

A note on this clonotype: The germline gene is not matched at one end of the junction; a read error may be the cause. The genes are TRBV5-1 and TRBJ2-7; D is undetermined. The CDR3 contains 13 residues. CDR1 is SGHRS, CDR2 YFSETQ, per germline. The CDR3: CASSLDQAYEQYF. The CDR3 nucleotides are TGCGCCAGCAGTTTGGACCAAGCCTACGAGCAGTACTTC. The full variable domain, in which reference TRBV5-1 and TRBJ2-7 provide the parts outside the CDR3, is KAGVTQTPRYLIKTRGQQVTLSCSPISGHRSVSWYQQTPGQGLQFLFEYFSETQRNKGNFPGRFSGRQFSNSRSEMNVSTLELGDSALYLCASSLDQAYEQYFGPGTRLTVT.

This clonotype was recorded at least ten times. CDR3 sequence (DNA): TGTGCCAGCAGTGTCCAGGGACAGAGTTTTGCCGCCCAGTACTTC. This sequence encodes CASSVQGQSFAAQYF. The chain is built from TRBV6-6 and TRBJ2-5, with TRBD1 matching 7 bases. This CDR3 is 15 amino acids long. Losses at the gene ends were 5 bases for V and 9 bases for J; bases not matched to a gene: 15. Germline CDR1 and CDR2: MNHNY and SVGAGI (reference sequence).

Comments on this clonotype: The junction departs from germline at one end; a sequencing error may be responsible. The genes are TRBV6-2 or TRBV6-3 and TRBJ1-1; D ambiguous. Germline CDR1 and CDR2: MNHEY and SVGEGT. CDR3 size: 12 residues. The chain's CDR3 is CGSCSVGTEAFF. DNA for the CDR3: TGTGGCAGCTGCTCAGTGGGGACTGAAGCTTTCTTT.

In its sample, this clonotype was seen many times. This chain uses TRBV6-6 with TRBJ2-1; D is possibly TRBD2 (7 bases). Between the trimmed V and J ends, which lost 3 bases and 7 bases, there was a span of 16 bases. Germline lookup yields CDR1 MNHNY and CDR2 SVGAGI (reference sequence). The CDR3 has 15 amino acids. The DNA of the CDR3 is TGTGCCAGCAGTTATCCGGCGGGGGCGCGGAATGAGCAGTTCTTC. Amino acids: CASSYPAGARNEQFF.

This clonotype is a singleton in its sample. The conserved phenylalanine or tryptophan normally closing the CDR3 is absent here, so this likely arose from a read error. The rearrangement uses TRBV7-2 and TRBJ2-3; 8 nucleotides align to TRBD1. V was pared by 2 bases and J by 0 bases, with 10 bases of the junction left unmatched. Per germline, CDR1 SGHTA and CDR2 FQGNSA. The CDR3 is made up of 18 amino acids. The CDR3 DNA follows: TGTGCCAGCAGCTTATGGGCTGTGACAGGGGCTAGCACAGATACGCAGTATTTG. Translation gives CASSLWAVTGASTDTQYL.

This clonotype was detected many times. The chain combines TRBV5-1 with TRBJ1-4; no clear D. Trimming stripped 0 bases from V and 5 bases from J, with 8 bases between. The CDR3 sequence is 14 residues long. CDR1 and CDR2 (germline): SGHRS, YFSETQ. This CDR3 is CASSLDMLNEKLFF. The CDR3 region has the DNA TGCGCCAGCAGCTTGGATATGTTAAATGAAAAACTGTTTTTT.

This sequence joins TRBV7-3 and TRBJ2-7, with unresolved D. V lost 3 bases to trimming and J lost 5 bases, with 14 bases between them. The CDR3 is made up of 14 amino acids. The germline V gene has CDR1 SGHTA and CDR2 FQGTGA. The CDR3 region has the DNA TGTGCCAGCAGCTTGCGTCCAGTGCTTGACGAGCAGTACTTC. Translation gives CASSLRPVLDEQYF. Full variable domain (rest looked up from reference TRBV7-3 and TRBJ2-7): GAGVSQTPSNKVTEKGKYVELRCDPISGHTALYWYRQSLGQGPEFLIYFQGTGAADDSGLPNDRFFAVRPEGSVSTLKIQRTERGDSAVYLCASSLRPVLDEQYFGPGTRLTVT.

This clonotype was recorded a few times. The chain joins TRBV19 to TRBJ2-1; 12 positions agree with TRBD2. The CDR3 contains 16 residues. The germline V gene encodes CDR1 LNHDA and CDR2 SQIVND (reference sequence). Losses at the gene ends were 3 bases for V and 8 bases for J; bases not matched to a gene: 8. CDR3 coding DNA: TGTGCCAGTAGTATGGCTAGCGGGGGGGCCGAAGATGAGCAGTTCTTC. It is translated as CASSMASGGAEDEQFF.

Ten or more counts support this clonotype. This sequence joins TRBV7-2 and TRBJ1-1; TRBD1 agrees at 12 bases. Germline trimming cut 5 bases from V and 3 bases from J; bases unmatched to any gene: 4. CDR1 and CDR2 from the germline V gene are SGHTA and FQGNSA. The CDR3 loop spans 15 amino acids. DNA for the CDR3: TGTGCCAGCAGCCATGGGACAGGGGGCTACACTGAAGCTTTCTTT. It translates to CASSHGTGGYTEAFF.

Many counts were recorded for this clonotype. The V gene is TRBV12-3 or TRBV12-4, the J gene TRBJ2-7, with a tentative D call TRBD2 (6 bases). V dropped 6 bases and J dropped 2 bases, with 8 bases sitting between them. This CDR3 region has 12 residues. CDR3 amino acids: CASRGGTYEQYF. The CDR3 region has the DNA TGTGCCAGCAGAGGCGGGACCTACGAGCAGTACTTC.

In this sample, this clonotype turned up many times. V usage is TRBV12-3 or TRBV12-4 and J usage is TRBJ1-2, with 8 bases fitting TRBD1. The CDR3 length is 20 residues. With 6 bases clipped from V and 3 bases from J, the junction kept 24 bases outside the gene matches. The chain's CDR3 is CASSPRGTGGAGGSYYGYTF. DNA for the CDR3: TGTGCCAGCAGCCCCCGGGGCACAGGGGGGGCTGGGGGCTCTTACTATGGCTACACCTTC.

This clonotype was detected ten times or more. In DNA form, the CDR3 reads TGCAGCGTTGAAATGGTGGGGAGGGATGAAAAACTGTTTTTT. Translated: CSVEMVGRDEKLFF. The rearrangement links TRBV29-1 to TRBJ1-4; the D is unclear. The V gene lost 2 bases and the J gene lost 6 bases, with 13 bases spanning the gap. The CDR3 sequence is 14 residues long. Per germline, CDR1 SQVTM and CDR2 ANQGSEA.

This clonotype was recorded many times. V gene TRBV5-1 combines with J gene TRBJ2-3; 14 bases agree with TRBD2. CDR3 size: 17 residues. The V gene's germline CDR1 is SGHRS and CDR2 YFSETQ. V trimming: 5 bases; J trimming: 0 bases; junction bases outside the gene matches: 5. CDR3 sequence (DNA): TGCGCCAGCAGAGGACTAGCGGGGGGTCATAGCACAGATACGCAGTATTTT. It codes for CASRGLAGGHSTDTQYF. The entire variable domain, with the rest obtained from reference TRBV5-1 and TRBJ2-3, is as follows: KAGVTQTPRYLIKTRGQQVTLSCSPISGHRSVSWYQQTPGQGLQFLFEYFSETQRNKGNFPGRFSGRQFSNSRSEMNVSTLELGDSALYLCASRGLAGGHSTDTQYFGPGTRLTVL.

This clonotype has ten or more counts. The V gene is TRBV20-1, the J gene TRBJ1-5; D is unclear. CDR1 is DFQATT and CDR2 is SNEGSKA in the germline V gene (reference sequence). The CDR3 has 13 residues. The ends were cut back, 6 bases at V and 9 bases at J, with 18 bases in the middle. DNA of the CDR3: TGCAGTGCCGTGGTAACTGAGACTTCGCCCCAGCATTTT. Its protein is CSAVVTETSPQHF.

This clonotype occurred many times. The chain combines TRBV15 with TRBJ1-5, with unresolved D. This CDR3 is built from 15 residues. Germline CDR1 is LNHNV and CDR2 is YYDKDF (reference sequence). The V and J ends lost 0 bases and 7 bases respectively, with 13 bases between them. The CDR3 spells CATSRDRAGGQPQHF. In DNA form, the CDR3 reads TGTGCCACCAGCAGAGATCGGGCAGGTGGGCAGCCCCAGCATTTT.

In this sample, this clonotype turned up a few times. The rearrangement links TRBV11-2 to TRBJ2-2; TRBD2 is a possible D gene (5 bases). The CDR3 extends over 14 amino acids. From germline, CDR1 is SGHAT and CDR2 FQNNGV. V was shortened by 2 bases and J by 5 bases, with 9 bases between the two germline ends. The CDR3 spells CASSLRTFTGELFF. The CDR3 DNA reads as TGTGCCAGCAGCTTAAGGACTTTTACCGGGGAGCTGTTTTTT. Full variable domain (missing parts from reference TRBV11-2 and TRBJ2-2): EAGVAQSPRYKIIEKRQSVAFWCNPISGHATLYWYQQILGQGPKLLIQFQNNGVVDDSQLPKDRFSAERLKGVDSTLKIQPAKLEDSAVYLCASSLRTFTGELFFGEGSRLTVL.

The chain recombines TRBV20-1 with TRBJ2-3; D possibly corresponds to TRBD2 (6 bases). Germline CDR1 and CDR2: DFQATT and SNEGSKA (reference sequence). Trimming stripped 3 bases from V and 3 bases from J, with 10 bases between. The CDR3 contains 13 residues. CDR3 sequence: CSARALATDTQYF. The CDR3, as DNA: TGCAGTGCTAGGGCACTAGCTACAGATACGCAGTATTTT.

J is TRBJ1-5 and V is TRBV7-8; possibly TRBD1 for D (5 bases). The CDR3 runs 20 residues. Trimming pared 1 base from V and 0 bases from J, leaving 22 bases between. Germline CDR1 and CDR2: SGHVS and FQNEAQ. For the CDR3, the DNA is TGTGCCAGCAGCTTAGTGTCCCTTCCGGGCAGGGCTTATAGCAATCAGCCCCAGCATTTT. Its protein product is CASSLVSLPGRAYSNQPQHF. The full variable domain, rest sourced from reference TRBV7-8 and TRBJ1-5, is GAGVSQSPRYKVAKRGQDVALRCDPISGHVSLFWYQQALGQGPEFLTYFQNEAQLDKSGLPSDRFFAERPEGSVSTLKIQRTQQEDSAVYLCASSLVSLPGRAYSNQPQHFGDGTRLSIL.

This chain uses TRBV20-1 with TRBJ2-7; D is ambiguous. V lost 6 bases and J 4 bases, leaving 19 bases between the germline ends. This CDR3 comprises 14 residues. CDR1 and CDR2 (germline): DFQATT, SNEGSKA (reference sequence). The CDR3 protein is CSALATFGGYEQYF. In nucleotides, the CDR3 is TGCAGTGCCCTCGCCACATTTGGTGGATACGAGCAGTACTTC.

The rearrangement joins TRBV19 to TRBJ2-7, with 10 bases aligning to TRBD2. Trimming took 4 bases from V and 5 from J; bases not matched to a gene: 5. Looked up from germline, CDR1 is LNHDA and CDR2 is SQIVND (reference sequence). The CDR3 sequence is 14 residues long. Here the CDR3 reads CASSSGTSENEQYF. The CDR3 region has the DNA TGTGCCAGTAGTAGTGGGACTAGCGAGAACGAGCAGTACTTC.

This clonotype was seen repeatedly, ten times or more. The chain employs TRBV6-6 and TRBJ1-2; a weak D match, TRBD1 (5 bases). The CDR3 is 14 amino acids. Trimming cost V 5 bases and J 6 bases, with 16 bases left between them. Germline V gene sequence: CDR1 MNHNY, CDR2 SVGAGI (reference sequence). The CDR3 loop reads CASSRWGQRDGYTF. CDR3 sequence (DNA): TGTGCCAGCAGTCGATGGGGCCAGAGGGATGGCTACACCTTC.